This TCR beta chain originates from a study of human T cells and chemical hapten exposure. This clonotype was counted a few times. This CDR3 is 15 amino acids long. Trimming took off 3 bases at V and 2 bases at J, with 11 bases between the two ends. Each CDR3 protein is one row after TCRdb ran MiXCR on the RACE reads. In the table there are about 120,000 distinct CDR3 sequences, about 14% of which are singletons. Specified time point: pre-sensitization, week 0. Stated treatment: therapeutic diphenylcyclopropenone sensitization with weekly scalp DPC. This clonotype originated in a woman between 18 and 29 years old with alopecia areata. Some clones in this sample may be carry-over from other donors' samples. V is TRBV12-3 or TRBV12-4 and J is TRBJ2-1, with D possibly being TRBD1 (5 bases). Sequenced material: whole blood, taken in connection with sensitization to the hapten diphenylcyclopropenone (DPC). The CDR3 loop reads CASSFRTGAYNEQFF. CDR3 nucleotide sequence: TGTGCCAGCAGTTTTCGAACAGGCGCCTACAATGAGCAGTTCTTC.